One sample yielded the 7 T cell receptor beta chains listed below, sequenced in a study of T cell changes during pregnancy in multiple sclerosis. Clones were sequenced by immunoSEQ multiplex PCR, and TCRdb holds only the in-frame ones, with some missing. The sample lists 81,000 or so clones; 90% to 95% were seen once. The input for sequencing was PBMCs, taken in the first trimester of pregnancy. The receptors shown here come from a female donor in good health, serving as a control in a pregnancy study. Some clones in this sample may be carry-over from other donors' samples.

This chain joins TRBV28 and TRBJ1-1; D call uncertain. V was shortened by 6 bases and J by 6 bases, with 14 bases between the two germline ends. This CDR3 has 13 amino acids. Germline CDR1 reads MDHEN; CDR2 reads SYDVKM. The CDR3 protein is CASSPGVPSEAFF. The CDR3, as DNA: TGTGCCAGCAGCCCGGGAGTCCCATCTGAAGCTTTCTTT.

Details on this clone: One end of the junction varies from germline; a read error may be responsible. This rearrangement joins TRBV7-6 to TRBJ2-1, with a possible D match to TRBD2 (5 bases). This CDR3 region has 15 residues. The germline V gene has CDR1 SGHVS and CDR2 FNYEAQ. The CDR3 is CASSPASTRGNEQFF. Here the CDR3 DNA reads TGTGCTAGCAGCCCCGCCTCTACTAGAGGCAATGAGCAGTTCTTC.

V gene TRBV28 combines with J gene TRBJ2-3; 7 nucleotides agree with TRBD1. This CDR3 is built from 14 residues. Looked up from germline, CDR1 is MDHEN and CDR2 is SYDVKM. The junction had 4 bases not matched to a gene; V was cut back by 7 bases and J by 0 bases. Here the CDR3 reads CASTGTESTDTQYF. In nucleotides, the CDR3 is TGTGCCAGCACCGGGACAGAGAGCACAGATACGCAGTATTTT.

This chain joins TRBV10-3 and TRBJ2-2; a possible D gene is TRBD1 (6 bases). V was trimmed by 10 bases and J by 3 bases, leaving 15 bases between them. CDR1 and CDR2 (germline): ENHRY, SYGVKD. The CDR3 is 14 amino acids. The CDR3 DNA sequence: TGTGCCACCGGGACAAGCGACGACACCGGGGAGCTGTTTTTT. Protein product: CATGTSDDTGELFF.

The genes are TRBV12-2 and TRBJ1-2; the DNA was not compared with TRBD1, the D call given in the table. TRBV12-2 is flagged as a pseudogene. CDR3 length equals 15 residues. CDR3 protein: CASRLLGTGDYGYTF. DNA for the CDR3: TGTGCAAGTCGCTTACTGGGAACAGGGGACTATGGCTACACCTTC.

The rearrangement links TRBV27 to TRBJ1-1, with 7 bases aligning to TRBD1. The V segment lost 4 bases and the J segment 6 bases; nucleotides outside the gene matches: 11. The germline V gene has CDR1 MNHEY and CDR2 SMNVEV (reference sequence). The CDR3 sequence is 15 residues long. CDR3 DNA sequence: TGTGCCAGCAGTTCACAGGGGTATTATTCTTCTGAAGCTTTCTTT. Amino acid sequence: CASSSQGYYSSEAFF.

The chain is built from TRBV11-2 and TRBJ2-5, with D maybe TRBD2 (6 bases). Germline assignment: CDR1 SGHAT and CDR2 FQNNGV. The CDR3 length is 12 residues. With 7 bases removed from V and 5 bases from J, the gap between germline ends came to 11 bases. CDR3 coding DNA: TGTGCCAGCACCCCTAGCGTGGAGACCCAGTACTTC. This encodes CASTPSVETQYF.